Each of the 10 T cell receptor beta chains below was sequenced from the same sample in a study of blood T cell repertoires in COVID-19. Method: immunoSEQ multiplex PCR; TCRdb's copy keeps in-frame clones and lacks some. Among over 600,000 clones, 80% to 90% were seen once, and the ten largest hold over 0.2%. The sequenced sample was peripheral blood. These receptors all come from a woman aged 18-29 years with acute or convalescent COVID-19.

DNA of the CDR3: TGTGCCAGTAGTATTAAACAGGCCTTCGGCGGCAATCAGCCCCAGCATTTT. This encodes CASSIKQAFGGNQPQHF. The rearrangement joins TRBV19 to TRBJ1-5, with TRBD1 as a possible D gene (5 bases). Germline lookup yields CDR1 LNHDA and CDR2 SQIVND (reference sequence). Trimming removed 3 bases from V and 2 bases from J, with 17 bases in between. The CDR3 sequence is 17 residues long. Complete variable domain (other parts from reference TRBV19 and TRBJ1-5): DGGITQSPKYLFRKEGQNVTLSCEQNLNHDAMYWYRQDPGQGLRLIYYSQIVNDFQKGDIAEGYSVSREKKESFPLTVTSAQKNPTAFYLCASSIKQAFGGNQPQHFGDGTRLSIL.

V and J are TRBV6-5 and TRBJ1-5; 9 bases are a match to TRBD1. The CDR3 has 15 amino acids. Germline CDR1 reads MNHEY; CDR2 reads SVGAGI. Trimming at V came to 6 bases and at J to 7 bases, leaving 10 bases not matched to a gene. CDR3 sequence reads: CASSRDRVKSQPQHF. The CDR3, as DNA: TGTGCCAGCAGCAGGGACAGGGTAAAAAGCCAGCCCCAGCATTTT.

This clone was seen a single time. The chain links TRBV3-1 (or the pseudogene TRBV3-2) to TRBJ1-1; 8 nucleotides match TRBD1. The CDR3 has 13 amino acids. Germline V CDR1 and CDR2: LGHDT, YNNKEL (reference sequence). J lost 7 bases, V lost 4 bases, and 5 bases had no gene match. Written as DNA, the CDR3 is TGTGCCAGCAGCCTGCAGGGGGCCGGTGAAGCTTTCTTT. This encodes CASSLQGAGEAFF.

This clone was observed once. The rearrangement joins TRBV7-8 to TRBJ2-7, with 8 nucleotides matching TRBD1. This CDR3 spans 15 amino acids. CDR1 is SGHVS, CDR2 FQNEAQ, per germline. V lost 3 bases and J lost 4; bases outside the gene matches: 8. For the CDR3, the DNA is TGTGCCAGCAGCTTTCAGGGGGCTCAGGGGTACGAGCAGTACTTC. This encodes CASSFQGAQGYEQYF.

The J gene is TRBJ2-7, the V gene TRBV9; tentatively, D is TRBD1 (5 bases). Trimming removed 4 bases from V and 7 bases from J, with 12 bases in between. In germline, CDR1 is SGDLS, CDR2 YYNGEE. CDR3 length equals 12 residues. In nucleotides, the CDR3 is TGTGCCAGCAGCCCAGAAGGGGTAGAGCAGTACTTC. This translates into CASSPEGVEQYF.

The chain employs TRBV2 and TRBJ1-1; D is possibly TRBD1 (5 bases). The germline V gene encodes CDR1 SNHLY and CDR2 FYNNEI. CDR3 length equals 15 residues. Trimming left V 6 bases short and J 4 bases short, with 18 bases between. In DNA form, the CDR3 reads TGTGCCAGCAGAGCCTCGGGGGTAGGAGTCACTGAAGCTTTCTTT. Amino acid sequence: CASRASGVGVTEAFF.

This rearrangement joins TRBV9 to TRBJ1-4; 9 bases match TRBD1. The CDR3 contains 14 residues. Germline values: CDR1 SGDLS, CDR2 YYNGEE. J gave up 5 bases and V 5 bases, and 4 bases lay outside the gene matches. The CDR3 here is CASSQDRGNEKLFF. Here the CDR3 DNA reads TGTGCCAGCAGTCAGGACAGGGGAAATGAAAAACTGTTTTTT.

The CDR3 here is CASSVEVGGADTQYF. CDR3 in DNA: TGTGCCAGCAGCGTAGAGGTAGGGGGGGCAGATACGCAGTATTTT. The genes are TRBV9 and TRBJ2-3, with D possibly being TRBD2 (7 bases). There are 15 residues in the CDR3. Germline V gene lookup returns CDR1 SGDLS and CDR2 YYNGEE. The ends were cut back, 0 bases at V and 4 bases at J, with 12 bases in the middle.

The genes are TRBV7-3 and TRBJ1-6; 7 bases align to TRBD1. The trim removed 5 bases at V and 5 bases at J, leaving 9 bases unmatched. Germline lookup yields CDR1 SGHTA and CDR2 FQGTGA. The CDR3 sequence is 16 residues long. CDR3 coding DNA: TGTGCCAGCAGCGCTGCCGGGACAGCTAATAATTCACCCCTCCACTTT. It codes for CASSAAGTANNSPLHF.

The CDR3 protein is CASSLDRGPTYEQYF. DNA of the CDR3: TGCGCCAGCAGCTTGGACAGGGGCCCTACCTACGAGCAGTACTTC. The gene calls are TRBV5-1 and TRBJ2-7; 7 nucleotides align to TRBD1. Per the germline V gene, CDR1 is SGHRS and CDR2 is YFSETQ. V shed 0 bases and J 2 bases; nucleotides not matched to a gene: 5. This CDR3 has 15 amino acids.